The 31 T cell receptor beta chains in this list originate from one sample, sequenced in a study of beta chain features in type 1 diabetes listed by TCRdb under 2018. The research as a whole found: Type 1 diabetes patients showed a moderate but significant shortening of TCRB CDR3 length in all four CD4+ subsets.

Which antigens these TCRs recognize remains unknown. The receptor library was made with the immunoSEQ multiplex PCR assay. The entire amount of isolated RNA was reverse transcribed using the High Capacity cDNA Reverse Transcription Kit, so the sequenced TCRB transcripts were expressed ones. Drawn from immuneACCESS, this table holds only the in-frame rearrangements with V and J called that TCRdb kept. Clones are partly lost; checked studies trace under half to an unresolved V gene and leave the rest unexplained. A total of 300,000 or so clones appear in this sample, roughly 13% of them only once. Of the sample, roughly 0.015% is held by the ten largest clones. Material for sequencing was naive CD4+ T cells from blood. Sample cell subset or site, as interpreted from the label and publication: true naive CD4+ T cells. Receptors were obtained from a woman under 30 with type 1 diabetes.

This clone has more than one count but fewer than ten. This chain links TRBV19 with TRBJ2-1; 12 bases line up with TRBD2. J was trimmed by 7 bases and V by 8 bases; bases with no gene match: 9. The CDR3 loop spans 15 amino acids. The germline V gene has CDR1 LNHDA and CDR2 SQIVND (reference sequence). The CDR3, as DNA: TGTGCCAGTCTCGAAGGGACTAGCGGGTTGAATGAGCAGTTCTTC. This translates into CASLEGTSGLNEQFF.

There are a few counts of this clone. The chain carries TRBV11-2 and TRBJ2-2, with a possible D match to TRBD2 (5 bases). The V end lost 5 bases, the J end lost 1 base, and 23 bases lay between the germline ends. The CDR3 sequence is 19 residues long. CDR1 is SGHAT and CDR2 is FQNNGV in the germline V gene. As DNA, the CDR3 is TGTGCCAGCAGCCCCCCACTAGGGCGTGGAGTTGGGAACACCGGGGAGCTGTTTTTT. As protein: CASSPPLGRGVGNTGELFF.

This chain connects TRBV19 to TRBJ2-1; 7 bases are shared with TRBD2. Germline CDR1 reads LNHDA; CDR2 reads SQIVND (reference sequence). CDR3 length equals 16 residues. The V segment lost 7 bases and the J segment 4 bases; nucleotides outside the gene matches: 13. The CDR3 is CASMEFGGSLYNEQFF. The CDR3 region has the DNA TGTGCCAGTATGGAATTCGGCGGGAGTCTATACAATGAGCAGTTCTTC.

This clone was observed a handful of times. J is TRBJ2-3 and V is TRBV11-2, with D maybe TRBD2 (6 bases). V was trimmed by 0 bases and J by 3 bases, leaving 22 bases between them. Germline CDR1 is SGHAT and CDR2 is FQNNGV. The CDR3 spans 19 residues. The CDR3 sequence is CASSLDPPHPREWTDTQYF. CDR3 DNA sequence: TGTGCCAGCAGCTTAGACCCCCCCCACCCACGGGAGTGGACAGATACGCAGTATTTT.

The chain joins TRBV7-2 to TRBJ2-3; TRBD2 matches 7 bases. The J segment lost 8 bases and the V segment lost 1 base, leaving 3 bases of the junction unmatched. Germline V gives CDR1 SGHTA, CDR2 FQGNSA. The CDR3 spans 13 residues. CDR3 sequence: CASSLGTRRTQYF. In DNA form, the CDR3 reads TGTGCCAGCAGCTTAGGGACTAGGCGTACGCAGTATTTT.

This chain uses TRBV6-5 with TRBJ2-2, with D maybe TRBD1 (5 bases). V was cut by 7 bases and J by 6 bases, with 12 bases left in between. The CDR3 runs to 13 residues. Germline V gives CDR1 MNHEY, CDR2 SVGAGI. The chain's CDR3 is CASIPRGSGELFF. The CDR3 region has the DNA TGTGCCAGCATTCCTAGGGGCTCCGGGGAGCTGTTTTTT.

This chain links TRBV5-1 with TRBJ2-1; possibly TRBD2 for D (6 bases). The CDR3 extends over 14 amino acids. Looked up from germline, CDR1 is SGHRS and CDR2 is YFSETQ. The germline V and J ends were trimmed by 0 bases and 9 bases, with 13 bases remaining between them. Here the CDR3 reads CASSLGLVKGEQFF. CDR3 in DNA: TGCGCCAGCAGCTTGGGACTAGTAAAAGGTGAGCAGTTCTTC.

The chain couples TRBV19 to TRBJ2-1; 7 bases agree with TRBD1. The trim removed 6 bases at V and 2 bases at J, leaving 4 bases unmatched. Germline lookup yields CDR1 LNHDA and CDR2 SQIVND (reference sequence). The CDR3 contains 14 residues. The CDR3 protein is CASRWDSTYNEQFF. DNA of the CDR3: TGTGCCAGTAGATGGGACAGCACCTACAATGAGCAGTTCTTC.

The chain uses TRBV6-5 and TRBJ1-1, with unresolved D. The CDR3 extends over 11 amino acids. The germline CDR1 and CDR2 sequences are MNHEY and SVGAGI. V was pared by 6 bases and J by 3 bases, with 5 bases between. In DNA form, the CDR3 reads TGTGCCAGCAGACGCGACACTGAAGCTTTCTTT. This encodes CASRRDTEAFF.

In DNA form, the CDR3 reads TGTGCCCGCGAGGACAGGGATAATGGCTACACCTTC. Translated, it gives CAREDRDNGYTF. This chain links TRBV2 with TRBJ1-2; TRBD1 agrees at 8 bases. J gave up 6 bases and V 11 bases, and 8 bases lay outside the gene matches. The CDR3 is 12 residues long. From germline, CDR1 is SNHLY and CDR2 FYNNEI.

This clone has more than one count but fewer than ten. The chain carries TRBV5-1 and TRBJ2-2; TRBD1 might be the D (6 bases). Germline V gives CDR1 SGHRS, CDR2 YFSETQ. CDR3 length: 15 amino acids. Trimming removed 1 base from V and 3 bases from J, with 10 bases in between. The CDR3 here is CASSLRTDYTGELFF. The CDR3 region has the DNA TGCGCCAGCAGCTTGAGGACAGACTACACCGGGGAGCTGTTTTTT.

The chain joins TRBV2 to TRBJ2-1; 7 nucleotides align to TRBD2. Germline lookup yields CDR1 SNHLY and CDR2 FYNNEI. V was pared by 8 bases and J by 3 bases, with 7 bases of the junction left unmatched. The CDR3 length is 14 residues. The chain's CDR3 is CASLRTSLYNEQFF. Here the CDR3 DNA reads TGTGCCAGCCTAAGGACTAGTCTCTACAATGAGCAGTTCTTC.

The J gene is TRBJ1-1, the V gene TRBV19; D unresolved. The CDR3 consists of 12 residues. Germline V gene lookup returns CDR1 LNHDA and CDR2 SQIVND (reference sequence). V lost 4 bases and J lost 6, with 9 bases in between. CDR3 sequence (DNA): TGTGCCAGTAGTACCCGGGAGTCTGAAGCTTTCTTT. This gives the protein CASSTRESEAFF.

There are a few counts of this clone. The chain couples TRBV27 to TRBJ1-1, with TRBD1 matching over 7 bases. CDR3 length: 14 residues. Per the germline V gene, CDR1 is MNHEY and CDR2 is SMNVEV (reference sequence). With V trimmed by 5 bases and J by 2 bases, 5 bases remained unmatched. The CDR3 DNA reads TGTGCCAGCAGTATCCGGGACAGTAACACTGAAGCTTTCTTT. Protein product: CASSIRDSNTEAFF.

The CDR3 DNA reads as TGTGCCAGCATGCAGTCGGAGACCCAGTACTTC. This gives the protein CASMQSETQYF. J is TRBJ2-5 and V is TRBV2; D call uncertain. CDR3 length: 11 amino acids. Germline V gives CDR1 SNHLY, CDR2 FYNNEI. V lost 7 bases and J lost 5, with 8 bases in between. Based on the CDR3 plus reference TRBV2 and TRBJ2-5, the full variable domain is EPEVTQTPSHQVTQMGQEVILRCVPISNHLYFYWYRQILGQKVEFLVSFYNNEISEKSEIFDDQFSVERPDGSNFTLKIRSTKLEDSAMYFCASMQSETQYFGPGTRLLVL.

The rearrangement uses TRBV5-6 and TRBJ2-7, with TRBD2 identical over 8 bases. Germline V gene data show CDR1 as SGHDT and CDR2 as YYEEEE. The CDR3 has 15 residues. V shed 1 base, J shed 6 bases, and the junction held 9 bases outside the gene matches. DNA of the CDR3: TGTGCCAGCAGCTTGTACGGGAGGGTATGGATCGAGCAGTACGTC. Protein product: CASSLYGRVWIEQYV.

The rearrangement uses TRBV5-1 and TRBJ2-1; D not resolved. The CDR3 extends over 15 amino acids. CDR1 is SGHRS and CDR2 is YFSETQ in the germline V gene. V lost 1 base and J 0 bases, leaving 8 bases between the germline ends. CDR3 sequence reads: CASSLSKSSYNEQFF. In DNA form, the CDR3 reads TGCGCCAGCAGCTTGTCTAAGAGCTCCTACAATGAGCAGTTCTTC.

This clone came up a few times. This rearrangement joins TRBV6-5 to TRBJ2-5; possibly TRBD2 for D (5 bases). CDR3 length: 15 residues. The V gene lost 5 bases and the J gene lost 1 base, with 14 bases spanning the gap. Germline V gene sequence: CDR1 MNHEY, CDR2 SVGAGI. CDR3 DNA sequence: TGTGCCAGCAGTACGGGCCTCGGGGTCCAAGAGACCCAGTACTTC. It encodes CASSTGLGVQETQYF.

This clone was observed a few times. V and J are TRBV28 and TRBJ2-5; 8 bases are shared with TRBD2. This CDR3 comprises 14 residues. Germline-derived CDR1 and CDR2 are MDHEN and SYDVKM. V was clipped by 5 bases and J by 2 bases; unmatched bases: 4. DNA of the CDR3: TGTGCCAGCAGTCTGCCTAGCGGGCAAGAGACCCAGTACTTC. Its translation is CASSLPSGQETQYF.

This clone was counted only a few times. This chain joins TRBV7-2 and TRBJ1-4; 9 bases map to TRBD1. CDR3 length: 14 residues. CDR1 SGHTA and CDR2 FQGNSA come from the germline V gene. Trimming at V came to 2 bases and at J to 8 bases, leaving 3 bases not matched to a gene. The CDR3 is CASSLRQGGEKLFF. The CDR3 region has the DNA TGTGCCAGCAGCTTACGACAGGGGGGGGAAAAACTGTTTTTT.

This chain uses TRBV21-1 with TRBJ1-1; the DNA was not compared with TRBD1, the D call given in the table. TRBV21-1 is a known pseudogene. CDR3 length equals 15 residues. CDR3 sequence reads: CASSIRTGWGTEAFF. The CDR3 nucleotides read TGTGCCAGCAGCATCAGAACAGGGTGGGGCACTGAAGCTTTCTTT.

This clone showed up just a few times. CDR3: CASSAQREGRGELFF. CDR3 DNA: TGTGCCAGCAGCGCCCAGCGGGAGGGCCGCGGGGAGCTGTTTTTT. The chain joins TRBV5-4 to TRBJ2-2, with 10 nucleotides matching TRBD2. The germline V gene encodes CDR1 SGHNT and CDR2 YYREEE (reference sequence). The CDR3 is 15 residues long. The junction had 7 bases not matched to a gene; V was cut back by 4 bases and J by 7 bases.

The chain joins TRBV7-2 to TRBJ1-5; the D gene is possibly TRBD1 (6 bases). V gave up 5 bases and J gave up 2 bases, with 10 bases separating them. The CDR3 has 14 residues. Germline V gives CDR1 SGHTA, CDR2 FQGNSA. The CDR3 bases are TGTGCCAGCAGCCCCCGACAGGGCAATCAGCCCCAGCATTTT. Translated, it gives CASSPRQGNQPQHF.

The rearrangement joins TRBV7-8 to TRBJ2-2; tentatively, D is TRBD2 (6 bases). V was pared by 0 bases and J by 4 bases, with 6 bases between. CDR1 and CDR2 (germline): SGHVS, FQNEAQ. This CDR3 is built from 14 residues. CDR3 sequence reads: CASSLAGSTGELFF. CDR3 sequence (DNA): TGTGCCAGCAGCTTAGCCGGGAGCACCGGGGAGCTGTTTTTT.

This chain connects TRBV18 to TRBJ2-5, with 12 bases aligning to TRBD2. J lost 3 bases, V lost 3 bases, and 8 bases had no gene match. The length of the CDR3 is 17 residues. CDR1 KGHSH and CDR2 LQKENI come from the germline V gene. The DNA of the CDR3 is TGTGCCAGCTCACCCTATTCCGGACTAGCGGGAAAAGAGACCCAGTACTTC. As protein: CASSPYSGLAGKETQYF.

The sample holds a few counts of this clone. The chain's CDR3 is CSARRGEKLFF. Written as DNA, the CDR3 is TGCAGTGCTAGAAGAGGTGAAAAACTGTTTTTT. V usage is TRBV20-1 and J usage is TRBJ1-4; no firm D call. V shed 2 bases and J shed 7 bases, with 5 bases lying between them. Germline CDR1 is DFQATT and CDR2 is SNEGSKA (reference sequence). This CDR3 comprises 11 residues.

The V gene is TRBV7-2, the J gene TRBJ1-2; tentative D call: TRBD1 (6 bases). From germline, CDR1 is SGHTA and CDR2 FQGNSA. V lost 1 base, J lost 4 bases, and 10 bases lay in between. This CDR3 is 14 amino acids long. The DNA of the CDR3 is TGTGCCAGCAGCTTAGTTAGGACAGCCTATGGCTACACCTTC. Translated: CASSLVRTAYGYTF.

The chain recombines TRBV7-9 with TRBJ2-3, with a possible D match to TRBD2 (6 bases). Germline loops: CDR1 SEHNR, CDR2 FQNEAQ (reference sequence). Trimming stripped 6 bases from V and 0 bases from J, with 13 bases between. This CDR3 comprises 15 residues. The CDR3, as DNA: TGTGCCAGCAGTGAAACGGGACTGAGCACAGATACGCAGTATTTT. This translates into CASSETGLSTDTQYF. The full variable domain, with the rest looked up from reference TRBV7-9 and TRBJ2-3, is DTGVSQNPRHKITKRGQNVTFRCDPISEHNRLYWYRQTLGQGPEFLTYFQNEAQLEKSRLLSDRFSAERPKGSFSTLEIQRTEQGDSAMYLCASSETGLSTDTQYFGPGTRLTVL.

This clone appeared once. The chain joins TRBV28 to TRBJ2-1; the D gene is possibly TRBD2 (5 bases). The CDR3 covers 14 residues. Deletions cut 6 bases from V and 0 bases from J, with 9 bases between. Germline V gene sequence: CDR1 MDHEN, CDR2 SYDVKM. CDR3 in amino acids: CASRRESSYNEQFF. DNA of the CDR3: TGTGCCAGCAGAAGGGAGAGCTCCTACAATGAGCAGTTCTTC.

This clone was found once. V is TRBV30 and J is TRBJ1-5, with TRBD1 matching 7 bases. Per germline, CDR1 GTSNPN and CDR2 SVGIG (reference sequence). The CDR3 covers 14 residues. The J segment lost 6 bases and the V segment lost 4 bases, leaving 9 bases of the junction unmatched. CDR3 DNA sequence: TGTGCCTGGAACCTCAGGGGGGCTAGTCAGCCCCAGCATTTT. It codes for CAWNLRGASQPQHF.

In its sample, this clone was seen a few times. The gene calls are TRBV11-2 and TRBJ2-3; D gene unclear. V gave up 3 bases and J gave up 2 bases, with 3 bases separating them. Germline CDR1 reads SGHAT; CDR2 reads FQNNGV. The length of the CDR3 is 12 residues. The CDR3 nucleotides read TGTGCCAGCAGCTTCAACACAGATACGCAGTATTTT. This translates into CASSFNTDTQYF.